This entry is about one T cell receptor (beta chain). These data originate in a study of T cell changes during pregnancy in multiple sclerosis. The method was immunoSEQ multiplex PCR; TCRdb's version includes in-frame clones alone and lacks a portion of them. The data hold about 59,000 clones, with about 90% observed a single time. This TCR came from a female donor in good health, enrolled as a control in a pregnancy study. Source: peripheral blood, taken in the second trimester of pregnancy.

The CDR3 reads CASSPPGRVLSGNTIYF. CDR3 coding DNA: TGTGCCAGCTCACCACCCGGCAGGGTATTGTCTGGAAACACCATATATTTT. V is TRBV18 and J is TRBJ1-3; tentatively, D is TRBD1 (5 bases). Between the trimmed V and J ends, which lost 0 bases and 1 base, there was a span of 13 bases. CDR1 and CDR2 (germline): KGHSH, LQKENI. CDR3 length: 17 amino acids.